This section outlines one TCR beta chain sequence together with its context. Germline V gene lookup returns CDR1 DFQATT and CDR2 SNEGSKA (reference sequence). The CDR3 consists of 13 residues. The ends were cut back, 3 bases at V and 5 bases at J, with 11 bases in the middle. These data come from a study of CD8 T cells in Susac syndrome. Reverse transcription of about 0.5 to 1 ug RNA used random hexamers. TCRdb reprocessed the immunoSEQ multiplex PCR reads via MiXCR and lists one record per CDR3 protein. The data contain fewer than 85,000 distinct CDR3 sequences, approximately 94% of them singletons. What was sequenced was CD8+ T cells from PBMCs. V is TRBV20-1 and J is TRBJ2-1; D is unresolved. The TCR comes from a human donor with Susac syndrome. The CDR3 DNA reads as TGCAGTGCTAGGACCTGGGCCCACAATGAGCAGTTCTTC. Translated, it gives CSARTWAHNEQFF.